Listed below are T cell receptor beta chains from one sample, sequenced in a study of blood T cell repertoires in COVID-19. Only in-frame clones appear in the TCRdb table, and some are missing; sequencing was by immunoSEQ multiplex PCR. The table records more than 200,000 clones, about 86% of them present only once. The sequencing input was peripheral blood. These receptors were collected from a woman aged 50 to 60 with COVID-19, enrolled during active disease. Each CDR3 is given with its conserved first and last residue. Fields, in order: D gene, V gene, J gene, clone size, CDR3 DNA, CDR3 protein. The D gene is left open where the match is weak. The listing skips clone size in some rows; elsewhere it reads once, few, many or a size class.

NA	TRBV11-2	TRBJ2-2	NA	TGTGCCAGCAGCTTAAGGGGGACCGGGGAGCTGTTTTTT	CASSLRGTGELFF
NA	TRBV3-1/TRBV3-2	TRBJ1-2	few	TGTGCCAGCAGCCATGCCACAGGGAACTATGGCTACACCTTC	CASSHATGNYGYTF
TRBD1	TRBV2	TRBJ2-3	NA	TGTGCCAGAGATATGGGACAGGGTTCGGGTACGCAGTATTTT	CARDMGQGSGTQYF
NA	TRBV5-4	TRBJ2-1	NA	TGTGCCAGCAGCTCGATGATGACAGTTAACTACAATGAGCAGTTCTTC	CASSSMMTVNYNEQFF
NA	TRBV13	TRBJ2-3	NA	TGTGCCAGCAGTTCCGCAGGGGACAGCACAGATACGCAGTATTTT	CASSSAGDSTDTQYF
TRBD2	TRBV20-1	TRBJ2-5	NA	TGCAGTGCTGGTGGACTAGCGGGGGGGCAAGAGACCCAGTACTTC	CSAGGLAGGQETQYF
NA	TRBV6-6	TRBJ1-4	NA	TGTGCCAGCAGTTATAACAGCGAAAAACTGTTTTTT	CASSYNSEKLFF
TRBD1	TRBV3-1/TRBV3-2	TRBJ2-3	NA	TGTGCCAGCAGCCAAGATGGACAGGTTACAGATACGCAGTATTTT	CASSQDGQVTDTQYF
NA	TRBV12-3/TRBV12-4	TRBJ2-1	once	TGTGCCAGCAGTTTTGGAGGGCATCATGAGCAGTTCTTC	CASSFGGHHEQFF
TRBD1	TRBV5-1	TRBJ1-1	NA	TGCGCCAGCAGCAAAGGGACAGGGGCTTTCTTT	CASSKGTGAFF
TRBD1	TRBV2	TRBJ1-2	NA	TGTGCCAGCAGCCGGGACAGGGAAAGGAACTACACCTTC	CASSRDRERNYTF
NA	TRBV14	TRBJ1-2	NA	TGTGCCAGCAGTCGCACGACAGGTTATGGCTACACCTTC	CASSRTTGYGYTF
TRBD2	TRBV6-5	TRBJ2-4	NA	TGTGCCAGCAGTCTCAGCGGGGTAGCCAAAAACATTCAGTACTTC	CASSLSGVAKNIQYF
TRBD2	TRBV7-8	TRBJ2-7	NA	TGTGCCAGCAGCTTGCTAGCGGGGGCCAGCTACGAGCAGTACTTC	CASSLLAGASYEQYF
TRBD1	TRBV7-2	TRBJ1-3	NA	TGTGCCAGCAGCCCAGGGGGGACGCGAGGAAACACCATATATTTT	CASSPGGTRGNTIYF
TRBD1	TRBV6-1	TRBJ1-1	once	TGTGCCACCAGTGTTTCCTTAGGGACAGGGGTGAACACTGAAGCTTTCTTT	CATSVSLGTGVNTEAFF
NA	TRBV11-2	TRBJ2-2	NA	TGTGCCAGCAGCTTAGATCGGGTTACCGGGGAGCTGTTTTTT	CASSLDRVTGELFF
NA	TRBV3-1/TRBV3-2	TRBJ2-3	NA	TGTGCCAGCAGCCAAGATCAGTTAGGGAGGGATACGCAGTATTTT	CASSQDQLGRDTQYF
NA	TRBV6-1	TRBJ1-3	NA	TGTGCCAGCAGTGAACGGGGAGGGGTCGGAAACACCATATATTTT	CASSERGGVGNTIYF
NA	TRBV4-1	TRBJ2-7	NA	TGCGCCAGCGGCCCCCCCGGCGAGCAGTACTTC	CASGPPGEQYF
TRBD2	TRBV19	TRBJ2-2	once	TGTGCCAGTAGTATGGATGTTAGGCGGGGGGGATCCACCGGGGAGCTGTTTTTT	CASSMDVRRGGSTGELFF
TRBD1	TRBV19	TRBJ1-5	NA	TGTGCCAGTCAGACAGGGCTAGATCAGCCCCAGCATTTT	CASQTGLDQPQHF
NA	TRBV5-5	TRBJ1-3	NA	TGTGCCAGCAGCTTGGTAGCGGGGATCTCTGGAAACACCATATATTTT	CASSLVAGISGNTIYF
TRBD1	TRBV15	TRBJ2-7	NA	TGTGCCACCAGCCCGGACAGGGATTTCTACGAGCAGTACTTC	CATSPDRDFYEQYF
NA	TRBV27	TRBJ1-5	NA	TGTGCCAGCACCAACCGGGGAGGGGAACGAGGTCAGCCCCAGCATTTT	CASTNRGGERGQPQHF
TRBD1	TRBV6-5	TRBJ2-2	many	TGTGCCACCCGAGGACAGGGGGACACCGGGGAGCTGTTTTTT	CATRGQGDTGELFF
NA	TRBV7-2	TRBJ1-1	NA	TGTGCCAGCAGCTTAGTAAGGGGTTTCACTGAAGCTTTCTTT	CASSLVRGFTEAFF
NA	TRBV2	TRBJ2-7	NA	TGTGCCAGCACCCAACGGGGCTACGAGCAGTACTTC	CASTQRGYEQYF
TRBD2	TRBV5-1	TRBJ2-5	NA	TGCGCCAGCAGCTTGAGAGGGAGGGTAGCGGAGGGCTCAAGCAGAGAGACCCAGTACTTC	CASSLRGRVAEGSSRETQYF